This T cell receptor (beta chain) was sequenced for a study of T cells after yellow fever vaccination (dated by TCRdb to about 2019). A note on the overall study: The SMART-Seq v4 Ultra Low Input RNA kit was used to prepare libraries from fractions with low cell numbers. To follow T-cell clones before and after primary and booster YFV17D yellow fever vaccination, bulk TCR alpha and beta repertoires were sequenced over time. The cohort comprised two healthy male donors, one aged 18 to 30 and one aged 30 to 39 years. Blood samples were taken at several timepoints before and after primary and secondary immunization, and bulk PBMC replicates and cell subsets were isolated.

TCR cDNA was made using 5'RACE template switching, a step that added a universal primer site and unique molecular identifiers. cDNA synthesis was primed from both the TCR alpha and TCR beta constant segments. Library amplification involved two PCR steps, and the second step added sample barcodes and sequencing adapters. Sequencing of libraries was done on Illumina HiSeq 2500 (2x100 bp) or NovaSeq (2x150 bp). Per the source publication's procedure: Reads were demultiplexed and collapsed into UMI consensus sequences with MIGEC, and V(D)J alignment was performed with MiXCR. Clonotypes responding to the vaccine were identified with edgeR on replicate PBMC samples, with the criteria of FDR below 0.01 and a log2 fold change above 5 up to day 15. Each bulk clonotype was labeled CD4 or CD8 based on which sequenced repertoire, CD4 or CD8, contained the clonotype at higher abundance. The public sequencing data were trimmed at Q25 with fastp and processed into clonotypes with MiXCR by TCRdb, which kept only in-frame beta chains. CDR3 protein duplicates are merged, each entry listing the most common genes and DNA. TCRdb's processing, not the authors' own work, is the source of the V and J calls. Across this sample there are approximately 510,000 distinct CDR3 sequences, with less than 25% seen only once. Roughly a sixth of the sample is taken by the ten largest.

This specimen's treatment or condition label, interpreted: live attenuated yellow fever vaccine strain. At each blood-draw timepoint, two biological replicates of bulk PBMCs were collected. A standard Ficoll-Paque protocol was used to isolate PBMCs from peripheral blood. TriZol was used to extract RNA from bulk PBMCs, CD4 and CD8 fractions, and dextramer-positive and dextramer-negative fractions. General study outcomes and caveats: A small fraction of clonotypes appeared in both the CD4 and CD8 compartments, likely as a result of convergent recombination. FACS-sorted repertoires could contain abundant contaminating clonotypes from the bulk population, so computational filtering was required. Only two donors were included in the study, so the extent to which the findings can be generalized is limited. Compared with the primary T-cell response, the secondary T-cell response was weaker but faster, peaking on day 5 rather than day 15. Most clones expanded after primary vaccination (almost 98% of CD4 and around nine tenths of CD8) were re-detected after the booster, suggesting that broad memory maintenance occurred.

In the case of this clonotype: Its antigen remains undetermined. Per-base qualities were not stored, and no clone one base away is much larger.

The CDR3 has 14 amino acids, counting the end cysteine and phenylalanine. Only the CDR3 DNA is retained, 42 bases long and in frame from the first base. The CDR1 and CDR2 encoded by the germline V gene are SGHRS and YFSETQ. The junction shows trimming of 0 bases on V and 4 bases on J, and the gene matches do not reach 1 base of it. Here the chain combines TRBV5-1 and TRBJ1-1; TRBD1 aligns with 9 central bases. The receptor's source is a man between 18 and 29 years old who received the YFV17D yellow fever vaccine. Sequencing was performed on PBMCs, taken less than 25 days after the first yellow fever vaccination. The sequenced DNA is TGCGCCAGCAGCTTGGAGACAGGGGGCACTGAAGCTTTCTTT. This is translated as CASSLETGGTEAFF.